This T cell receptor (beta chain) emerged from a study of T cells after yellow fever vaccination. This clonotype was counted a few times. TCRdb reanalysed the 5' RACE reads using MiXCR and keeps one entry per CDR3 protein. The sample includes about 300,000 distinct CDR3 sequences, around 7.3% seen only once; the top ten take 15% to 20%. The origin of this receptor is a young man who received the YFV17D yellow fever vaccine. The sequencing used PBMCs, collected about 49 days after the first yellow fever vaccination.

This CDR3 is CSARAGGSTDTQYF. CDR3 nucleotide sequence: TGCAGTGCGCGAGCGGGGGGGAGCACAGATACGCAGTATTTT. The gene calls are TRBV20-1 and TRBJ2-3, with 10 bases matching TRBD2. The CDR3 contains 14 residues. Germline CDR1 is DFQATT and CDR2 is SNEGSKA (reference sequence). Trimming took 6 bases from V and 0 from J; bases not matched to a gene: 3.